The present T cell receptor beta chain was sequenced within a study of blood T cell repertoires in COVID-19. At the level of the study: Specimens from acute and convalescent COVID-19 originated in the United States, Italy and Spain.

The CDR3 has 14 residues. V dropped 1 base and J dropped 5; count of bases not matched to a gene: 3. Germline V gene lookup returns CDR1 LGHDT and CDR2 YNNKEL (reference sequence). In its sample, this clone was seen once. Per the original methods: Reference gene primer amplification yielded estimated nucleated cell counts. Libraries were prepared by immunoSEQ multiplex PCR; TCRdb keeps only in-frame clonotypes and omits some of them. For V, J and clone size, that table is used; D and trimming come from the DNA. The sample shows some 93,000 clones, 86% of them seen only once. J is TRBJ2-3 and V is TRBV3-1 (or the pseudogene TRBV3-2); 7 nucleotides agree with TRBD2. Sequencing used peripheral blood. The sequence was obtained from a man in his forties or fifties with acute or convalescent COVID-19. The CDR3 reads CASSQGTGGDTQYF. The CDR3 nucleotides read TGTGCCAGCAGCCAAGGGACGGGGGGAGATACGCAGTATTTT.